This T cell receptor (beta chain) was profiled in a study of prognosis after radiotherapy for stage I lung cancer. Amplification of TCR beta CDR3 from genomic DNA used two-round multiplex PCR. Initially, in first-round PCR, primers specific to each TRBV and TRBJ gene were used. Each CDR3 protein gets one entry after TCRdb re-called the multiplex PCR reads with MiXCR. This sample has roughly 23,000 distinct CDR3 sequences; 35% to 45% occur once, and the top ten carry roughly 60%. In its sample, this clonotype was seen many times. The target antigen is unknown. Study-wide results and caveats: Reduced unique TCR clone counts were recorded after stereotactic body radiation therapy, with a median of 10,088 versus 6,861. The study left the tumor specificity of the expanded TCR clones undetermined. Lower Shannon entropy after stereotactic body radiation therapy was observed in patients who went on to develop distant metastases.

Trimming removed 4 bases at V and 4 bases at J, with 14 bases between. CDR3 size: 14 residues. Per germline, CDR1 SGHRS and CDR2 YFSETQ. Node negativity on CT and PET/CT was present in all patients, alongside an absence of prior chemotherapy, radiotherapy or other malignancies. This clonotype was obtained from a donor at least 50 years old with non-small cell lung cancer. V and J are TRBV5-1 and TRBJ1-2, with a weak D call TRBD1 (6 bases). The specimen was PBMCs, collected before or after stereotactic body radiation therapy (not recorded which). The CDR3 here is CASSVNRDSYGYTF. The CDR3 region has the DNA TGCGCCAGCAGCGTCAACAGGGATTCCTATGGCTACACCTTC.